This T cell receptor beta chain was profiled in a study of cytomegalovirus exposure and HLA in healthy donors. Findings of the study overall: For presence/absence analyses, sequencing depth was assumed to be roughly uniform across donors. TCR beta V- and J-gene trimming, according to a later analysis, was linked to a missense DCLRE1C variant.

The germline CDR1 and CDR2 sequences are SGHAT and FQNNGV. The CDR3 length is 15 residues. Trimming removed 3 bases from V and 0 bases from J, with 9 bases in between. Details on this clone: What it recognizes is unknown.

PCR involved 60 Vbeta and 13 Jbeta primers. The data were produced by immunoSEQ multiplex PCR, yet TCRdb's version contains in-frame clones alone and is incomplete. In the table there are 150,000 to 200,000 clones, about four fifths of which are singletons. The sequencing sample was made of PBMCs. The source is a man between 18 and 35 years old in good health and CMV-seronegative. The gene calls are TRBV11-2 and TRBJ2-1, with D possibly TRBD2 on 5 matching bases. The CDR3: CASSLTKGSYNEQFF. The CDR3 bases are TGTGCCAGCAGCTTGACTAAGGGCTCCTACAATGAGCAGTTCTTC.